The text below deals with one T cell receptor beta chain. This record comes from a study of blood T cell repertoires in COVID-19. Looking at the study overall: Acute and convalescent COVID-19 specimens originated in the United States, Italy and Spain.

Authors' data handling: How many nucleated cells were present was estimated from reference gene primer amplification. Clones were read by immunoSEQ multiplex PCR, and TCRdb kept only the in-frame ones, dropping some. V and J calls plus clone size are reproduced from that table; the DNA served to infer D and trimming. Of more than 95,000 clones listed, around 76% are singletons. CDR1 LGHNA and CDR2 YNFKEQ come from the germline V gene. The V gene end was trimmed by 4 bases and the J gene end by 5 bases; junction bases not matched to a gene: 3. This CDR3 has 13 residues. Material: peripheral blood. The TCR originated in a man aged 55 to 70 with acute or convalescent COVID-19. This chain links TRBV4-2 with TRBJ2-5, with 8 bases lining up with TRBD2. Here the CDR3 reads CASSPGGGETQYF. The CDR3 nucleotides read TGTGCCAGCAGCCCGGGGGGGGGCGAGACCCAGTACTTC.